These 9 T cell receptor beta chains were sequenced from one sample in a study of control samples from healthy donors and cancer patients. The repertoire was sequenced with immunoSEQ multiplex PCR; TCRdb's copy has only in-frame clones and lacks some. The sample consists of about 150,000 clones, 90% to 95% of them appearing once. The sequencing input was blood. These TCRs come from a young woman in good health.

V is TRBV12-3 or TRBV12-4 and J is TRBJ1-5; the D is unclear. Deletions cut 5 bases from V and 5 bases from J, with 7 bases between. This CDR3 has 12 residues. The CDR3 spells CASSPLDQPQHF. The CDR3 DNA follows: TGTGCCAGCAGTCCCCTCGATCAGCCCCAGCATTTT.

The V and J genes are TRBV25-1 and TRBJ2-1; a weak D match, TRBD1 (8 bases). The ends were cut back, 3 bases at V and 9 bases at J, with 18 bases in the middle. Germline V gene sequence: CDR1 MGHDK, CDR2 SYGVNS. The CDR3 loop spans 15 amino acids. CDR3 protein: CASSDPGQGGGEQFF. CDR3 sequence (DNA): TGTGCCAGCAGTGACCCCGGACAGGGCGGGGGTGAGCAGTTCTTC. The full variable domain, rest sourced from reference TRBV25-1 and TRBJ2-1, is EADIYQTPRYLVIGTGKKITLECSQTMGHDKMYWYQQDPGMELHLIHYSYGVNSTEKGDLSSESTVSRIRTEHFPLTLESARPSHTSQYLCASSDPGQGGGEQFFGPGTRLTVL.

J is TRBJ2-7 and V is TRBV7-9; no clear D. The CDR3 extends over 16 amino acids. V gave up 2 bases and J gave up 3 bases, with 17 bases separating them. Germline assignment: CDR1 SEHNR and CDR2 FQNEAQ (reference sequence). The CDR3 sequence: CASSLYDWAFGYEQYF. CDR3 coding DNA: TGTGCCAGCAGCTTATATGATTGGGCTTTCGGCTACGAGCAGTACTTC.

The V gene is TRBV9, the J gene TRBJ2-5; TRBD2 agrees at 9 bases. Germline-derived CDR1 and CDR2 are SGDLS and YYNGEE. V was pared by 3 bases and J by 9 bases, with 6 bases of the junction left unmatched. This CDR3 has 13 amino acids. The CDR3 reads CASSAGGGAAQYF. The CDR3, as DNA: TGTGCCAGCAGCGCTGGCGGGGGGGCGGCCCAGTACTTC.

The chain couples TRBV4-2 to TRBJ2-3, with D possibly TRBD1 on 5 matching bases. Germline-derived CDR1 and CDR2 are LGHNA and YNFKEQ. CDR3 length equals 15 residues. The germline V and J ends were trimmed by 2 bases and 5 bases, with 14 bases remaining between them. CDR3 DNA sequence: TGTGCCAGCAGCCAAATGCGAAGCCAGGGAGATACGCAGTATTTT. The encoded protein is CASSQMRSQGDTQYF.

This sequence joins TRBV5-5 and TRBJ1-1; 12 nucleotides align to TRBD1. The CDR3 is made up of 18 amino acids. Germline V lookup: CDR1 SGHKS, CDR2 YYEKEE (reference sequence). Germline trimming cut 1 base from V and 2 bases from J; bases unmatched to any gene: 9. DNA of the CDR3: TGTGCCAGCAGCTTGCTGGGGACAGGGGGCCCCATCAACACTGAAGCTTTCTTT. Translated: CASSLLGTGGPINTEAFF.

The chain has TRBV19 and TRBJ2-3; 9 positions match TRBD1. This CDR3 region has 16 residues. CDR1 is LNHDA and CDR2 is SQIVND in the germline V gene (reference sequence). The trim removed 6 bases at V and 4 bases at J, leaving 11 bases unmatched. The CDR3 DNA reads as TGTGCCAGTAGGAATCCGGGACAGGGAATGCCAGATACGCAGTATTTT. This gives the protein CASRNPGQGMPDTQYF.

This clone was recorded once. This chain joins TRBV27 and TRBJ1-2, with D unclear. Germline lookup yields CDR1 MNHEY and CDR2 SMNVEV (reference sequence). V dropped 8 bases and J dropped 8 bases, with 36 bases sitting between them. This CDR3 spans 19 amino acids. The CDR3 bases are TGTGCCAGCCAGCCCGGTGAGCCGCCCCCCGCCAGGCCCTATGGAGGCTACACCTTC. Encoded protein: CASQPGEPPPARPYGGYTF.

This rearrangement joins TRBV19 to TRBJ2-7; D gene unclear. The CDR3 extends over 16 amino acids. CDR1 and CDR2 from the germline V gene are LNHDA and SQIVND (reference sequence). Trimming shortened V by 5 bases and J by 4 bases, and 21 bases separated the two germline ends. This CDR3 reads CASSLGRTSAFYEQYF. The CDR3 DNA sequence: TGTGCCAGTAGTCTTGGGCGAACTTCGGCCTTTTACGAGCAGTACTTC.